The clone carrying this T cell receptor (beta chain) has more than one count but fewer than ten. This sample is drawn from a study of T-cell reconstitution after alpha-beta-depleted transplantation in children. In germline, CDR1 is KGHDR, CDR2 SFDVKD. Trimming took 4 bases from V and 2 from J, leaving 10 bases between them. The CDR3 runs to 15 residues. The TCRbeta library was prepared with unique molecular identifiers. MiXCR, run by TCRdb on the PCR reads, gives a single entry per CDR3 protein. The data contain around 680,000 distinct CDR3 sequences, approximately 15% of them singletons. The sample in question was PBMCs from the stem cell graft donor, obtained from the stem cell graft. The V and J genes are TRBV24-1 and TRBJ2-2; D is undetermined. The receptor was derived from a human donor who donated a stem cell graft to a child with acute myeloid leukemia. CDR3 sequence reads: CATSEGRINTGELFF. The CDR3 bases are TGTGCCACCAGTGAAGGACGGATCAACACCGGGGAGCTGTTTTTT.